This TCR beta chain is drawn from a study of shared clonotypes between healthy human individuals. V lost 3 bases and J 7 bases, leaving 7 bases between the germline ends. This CDR3 comprises 11 residues. Germline V CDR1 and CDR2: SGHTA, FQGNSA. Measured with immunoSEQ multiplex PCR; TCRdb has only the in-frame clones, and not every one. The data hold 70,000 to 95,000 clones, with roughly three fifths observed a single time. Sequences were obtained from memory CD8+ T cells sorted from blood. Stated subset: CD45RO+ cells pooled with CCR7-negative TemRA cells. The chain combines TRBV7-2 with TRBJ2-7; D gene unclear. This TCR derives from a man aged 30 to 39 in good health. The CDR3 nucleotides read TGTGCCAGCAGCTTGGCCGGAGAGCAGTACTTC. It is translated as CASSLAGEQYF.